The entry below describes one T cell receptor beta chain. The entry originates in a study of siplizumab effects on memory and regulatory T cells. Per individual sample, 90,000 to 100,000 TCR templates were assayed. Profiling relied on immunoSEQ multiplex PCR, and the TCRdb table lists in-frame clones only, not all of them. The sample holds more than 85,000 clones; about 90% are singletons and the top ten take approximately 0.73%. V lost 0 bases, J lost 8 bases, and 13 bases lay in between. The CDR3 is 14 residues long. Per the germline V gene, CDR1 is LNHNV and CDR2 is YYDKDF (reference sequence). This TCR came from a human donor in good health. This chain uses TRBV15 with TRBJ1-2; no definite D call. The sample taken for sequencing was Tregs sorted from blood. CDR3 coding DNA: TGTGCCACCAGCAGAGAACCGGGCATCCGGGGCTACACCTTC. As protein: CATSREPGIRGYTF.